This TCR beta chain emerged from a study of T-cell reconstitution after alpha-beta-depleted transplantation in children. Unique molecular identifiers were used to barcode this TCRbeta library. Via MiXCR, TCRdb re-called the PCR reads, giving one row per CDR3 protein. Here the sample spans 640,000 or so distinct CDR3 sequences, 15% to 20% being singletons. Per the germline V gene, CDR1 is SGHAT and CDR2 is FQNNGV. V lost 2 bases and J 2 bases, leaving 13 bases between the germline ends. The CDR3 covers 15 residues. The chain has TRBV11-2 and TRBJ2-7; weak D call: TRBD2 (6 bases). Sequences were derived from PBMCs from the stem cell graft donor, sampled from the stem cell graft. The TCR comes from a human donor who donated a stem cell graft to a child with acute myeloid leukemia. For the CDR3, the DNA is TGTGCCAGCAGCTTACTGCGGGACGGAGCCTACGAGCAGTACTTC. It encodes CASSLLRDGAYEQYF.